This is a list of T cell receptor beta chains from one sample in a study of blood T cell repertoires in COVID-19. The protocol was immunoSEQ multiplex PCR, while the TCRdb copy is restricted to in-frame clones and leaves out a portion. The sample carries under 350,000 clones, around nine tenths recorded once. The sample consisted of PBMCs or T cells enriched from blood (not recorded which). Receptor source: a woman aged 55-69 years who had recovered from COVID-19. The CDR3 runs from the conserved cysteine through the conserved F or W. A D gene is named only where the DNA matches it firmly. Size tells how often a clone was seen (once, few, many) or the class of an expanded clone, and some rows leave it out.

j_gene | v_gene | abundance | d_gene | CDR3aa | CDR3nt
TRBJ1-1 | TRBV30 | - | TRBD1 | CAWTTGYTEAFF | TGTGCCTGGACGACAGGGTACACTGAAGCTTTCTTT
TRBJ2-3 | TRBV5-1 | - | TRBD1 | CASSLGQGARDTQYF | TGCGCCAGCAGCTTGGGACAGGGGGCAAGAGATACGCAGTATTTT
TRBJ1-4 | TRBV9 | few | - | CASSVALGQKNEKLFF | TGTGCCAGCAGCGTAGCTCTAGGTCAGAAAAATGAAAAACTGTTTTTT
TRBJ2-1 | TRBV9 | - | - | CASSVSSNSDEQFF | TGTGCCAGCAGCGTCTCTAGTAATTCGGATGAGCAGTTCTTC
TRBJ2-1 | TRBV5-1 | - | - | CASSRSREDQFF | TGCGCCAGCAGCCGTAGTAGGGAGGATCAGTTCTTC
TRBJ2-7 | TRBV28 | - | TRBD2 | CASSLSGGAVEQYF | TGTGCCAGCAGTCTTAGCGGGGGGGCGGTCGAGCAGTACTTC
TRBJ2-1 | TRBV7-7 | - | TRBD1 | CASSPWTGMNYNEQFF | TGTGCTAGCAGCCCCTGGACAGGGATGAACTACAATGAGCAGTTCTTC
TRBJ2-7 | TRBV7-9 | - | TRBD2 | CASSGRAGAPHEQYF | TGTGCCAGCAGCGGTCGAGCGGGAGCCCCCCACGAGCAGTACTTC
TRBJ1-2 | TRBV28 | - | - | CAIGQLANYGYTF | TGTGCCATCGGACAGTTAGCTAACTATGGCTACACCTTC
TRBJ1-3 | TRBV5-1 | - | - | CASSLTPGSGNTIYF | TGCGCCAGCAGCCTTACCCCGGGCTCTGGAAACACCATATATTTT
TRBJ1-1 | TRBV9 | once | TRBD1 | CASSDGQGHTEAFF | TGTGCCAGCAGCGACGGACAGGGTCACACTGAAGCTTTCTTT
TRBJ1-2 | TRBV27 | - | TRBD1 | CASSSRQGTNYGYTF | TGTGCCAGCAGTTCGCGACAGGGGACCAACTATGGCTACACCTTC
TRBJ2-1 | TRBV5-1 | - | TRBD2 | CASSVATGTINEQFF | TGCGCCAGCAGCGTGGCTACCGGGACTATTAATGAGCAGTTCTTC
TRBJ2-3 | TRBV7-3 | - | TRBD1 | CASSLKATGGGVADTQYF | TGTGCCAGCAGCTTAAAGGCGACAGGGGGCGGGGTAGCAGATACGCAGTATTTT
TRBJ2-1 | TRBV19 | - | TRBD2 | CASSIDGTNSYNEQFF | TGTGCCAGTAGTATAGATGGGACTAACTCCTACAATGAGCAGTTCTTC
TRBJ2-1 | TRBV7-6 | - | TRBD2 | CASSLRDGGSGGIYNEQFF | TGTGCCAGCAGCTTAAGGGATGGAGGCAGCGGGGGCATTTACAATGAGCAGTTCTTC